Here is one T cell receptor beta chain with its context. Its antigen is undetermined. The V gene lost 4 bases and the J gene lost 3 bases, with 10 bases spanning the gap. The length of the CDR3 is 13 residues. Germline assignment: CDR1 SGHAT and CDR2 FQDESV (reference sequence). The data were taken from a study of shared clonotypes between healthy human individuals. At the level of the study: The donor pool was made up of a couple of women and a few men aged 18 to 49. General observations from the study: Among the subsets, naive ones generally showed larger estimated richness than memory ones. Only blood was sampled, and tissue TCR repertoires likely differ from blood ones.

Using immunoSEQ multiplex PCR, the repertoire was profiled, and TCRdb retains in-frame clones only, with some absent. Among some 1,900,000 clones, about 95% were seen once, and the ten largest hold 1% to 1.5%. Naive-designated CD8 cells lacked CD45RO, were positively enriched for CCR7, and omitted terminally differentiated effector memory CD45RA+ cells. This TCR came from a man aged 18 to 30 in good health. The chain couples TRBV11-1 to TRBJ2-7; weak D call: TRBD1 (5 bases). The sample comprised naive CD8+ T cells sorted from blood. CDR3 residues: CASSWGPIYEQYF. The CDR3 coding sequence is TGTGCCAGCAGCTGGGGCCCTATCTACGAGCAGTACTTC.